This T cell receptor beta chain was recorded in a study of glioma-infiltrating T cells after dendritic cell vaccination. The assay was immunoSEQ multiplex PCR, and TCRdb's table has in-frame clones only and misses some. The sample comprises some 100,000 clones, around three quarters of which are singletons, and under 7% rests with the top ten. Source: blood, taken before dendritic cell vaccination. The sequence derives from a human donor with glioblastoma.

The CDR3 DNA sequence: TGCGCCAGCAGCTTGGCCGGGGATGCGGCACCCCTCCACTTT. It yields the protein CASSLAGDAAPLHF. This chain joins TRBV5-1 and TRBJ1-6, with D uncertain. The CDR3 runs to 14 residues. Between the trimmed V and J ends, which lost 0 bases and 11 bases, there was a span of 12 bases. Germline V CDR1 and CDR2: SGHRS, YFSETQ.